The source of this TCR beta chain is a study of blood T cell repertoires in COVID-19. Turning to the study itself: Sources were T cells, B-cell-depleted T cells, or PBMCs; the material itself was cDNA or gDNA.

As originally analysed: Amplification of reference gene primers was used by the study to estimate nucleated cell counts. Using immunoSEQ multiplex PCR, the repertoire was profiled, and TCRdb retains in-frame clones only, with some absent. V, J and clone size are those of that table, while D and trimming were read from the DNA. The sample carries a few hundred thousand clones, about nine tenths recorded once. With regard to this clone: An end of the junction does not agree with germline; a read error may underlie this.

Individuals drawn from about two dozen US areas were about 18 to 100 years old. Participants had their cohort set by participant-reported clinical history. The CDR3 is made up of 16 amino acids. The germline CDR1 and CDR2 sequences are SEHNR and FQNEAQ (reference sequence). This clonotype was obtained from a woman aged 40 to 50 who had been exposed to COVID-19. The sample consisted of PBMCs or T cells enriched from blood (not recorded which). The V gene is TRBV7-9, the J gene TRBJ2-7; possible D gene TRBD2, 6 bases. The CDR3 nucleotides read TGTGTCAGCAGCCAAACCGGCGGGACTCGTACCTACGAGCAGTACTTC. This sequence encodes CVSSQTGGTRTYEQYF.